The TCR beta chain described here comes from a study of cytomegalovirus exposure and HLA in healthy donors. This clone showed up just a few times. Its antigen is still unknown. Study observations and caveats: TCR beta sequences reportedly predicted most subjects' HLA-A and HLA-B alleles accurately. In a later analysis, V- and J-gene trimming of beta chains associated with a DCLRE1C missense variant, replicated independently. Presence/absence comparisons presumed near-even sequencing depth among donors.

In the PCR, 60 Vbeta and 13 Jbeta primers were used. Clones were read by immunoSEQ multiplex PCR, and TCRdb kept only the in-frame ones, dropping some. This table has around 140,000 clones, 8.5% to 10% appearing once. This sequence originates from a man in his fifties in good health and CMV-seronegative. Specimen: PBMCs.

In nucleotides, the CDR3 is TGTGCCAGTAGTATCCAGGGTCACGACACTGAAGCTTTCTTT. Translation: CASSIQGHDTEAFF. The chain employs TRBV19 and TRBJ1-1, with D maybe TRBD1 (5 bases). Germline CDR1 is LNHDA and CDR2 is SQIVND (reference sequence). The CDR3 sequence is 14 residues long. V gave up 3 bases and J gave up 3 bases, with 11 bases separating them. The entire variable domain, with the rest obtained from reference TRBV19 and TRBJ1-1, is as follows: DGGITQSPKYLFRKEGQNVTLSCEQNLNHDAMYWYRQDPGQGLRLIYYSQIVNDFQKGDIAEGYSVSREKKESFPLTVTSAQKNPTAFYLCASSIQGHDTEAFFGQGTRLTVV.